This T cell receptor beta chain came from a study of T-cell memory formation after mild COVID-19. The wider study: Largely, the TCR clusters proved donor specific.

Worth noting for this clonotype: Its antigen is not identified.

The CDR3 is 14 residues long. The V and J ends lost 7 bases and 4 bases, in that order; junction bases with no gene match: 11. CDR1 SQVTM and CDR2 ANQGSEA come from the germline V gene. Study-wide findings and caveats: While clones contracting from day 15 to 85 were balanced between CD4 and CD8, later expanders leaned CD4+. Memory cells collected pre-infection included some clones that later responded, suggesting cross-reactive memory joined.

TCRdb analysed the 5' RACE reads with MiXCR anew, one entry per CDR3 protein. The table includes 250,000 to 350,000 distinct CDR3 sequences, more than 15% detected once. J is TRBJ2-7 and V is TRBV29-1; 9 bases are shared with TRBD1. The material sequenced was PBMCs or a T cell subset sorted from them (not recorded which). The source is a man younger than 35 who had mild COVID-19 (a few samples of this study predate the infection). Cell type and time point are not known. The CDR3 nucleotides are TGCAGCGCACGGGTCGGGACAGGGAGGTACGAGCAGTACTTC. It codes for CSARVGTGRYEQYF.